Listed here are 9 T cell receptor beta chains from one sample, sequenced in a study of a mutant IDH1 vaccine in newly diagnosed glioma. Antigens of these TCRs are unknown. Sequencing used immunoSEQ multiplex PCR; TCRdb keeps in-frame clones, though not all of them. This sample has under 40,000 clones, with roughly 80% found just once. Time point: week 47, end of study. All doses held 300 ug of mutant IDH1 20-mer peptide, with topical imiquimod. Sequencing used PBMCs, obtained from a glioma patient whose treatment included an IDH1 peptide vaccine. The receptors were gathered from a man in his thirties or forties with glioma.

This clone was detected only once. This sequence joins TRBV5-1 and TRBJ2-1, with D possibly TRBD1 on 6 matching bases. The CDR3 contains 15 residues. V lost 1 base to trimming and J lost 10 bases, with 18 bases between them. Germline V CDR1 and CDR2: SGHRS, YFSETQ. CDR3 DNA: TGCGCCAGCAGCTTGAGAGACACAGGGATCGGAGAGCAGTTCTTC. The encoded protein is CASSLRDTGIGEQFF. The whole variable domain, remainder taken from reference TRBV5-1 and TRBJ2-1, is KAGVTQTPRYLIKTRGQQVTLSCSPISGHRSVSWYQQTPGQGLQFLFEYFSETQRNKGNFPGRFSGRQFSNSRSEMNVSTLELGDSALYLCASSLRDTGIGEQFFGPGTRLTVL.

This chain uses TRBV27 with TRBJ1-6; D not resolved. Between the trimmed V and J ends, which lost 2 bases and 0 bases, there was a span of 8 bases. Per germline, CDR1 MNHEY and CDR2 SMNVEV (reference sequence). CDR3 length equals 16 residues. The CDR3 region is CASSLIQSSYNSPLHF. The DNA for the CDR3 is TGTGCCAGCAGTTTAATACAGAGCTCCTATAATTCACCCCTCCACTTT.

This chain uses TRBV4-3 with TRBJ2-5, with 8 bases identical to TRBD1. This CDR3 has 16 amino acids. Germline V CDR1 and CDR2: LGHNA, YSLEER. V gave up 1 base and J gave up 9 bases; unmatched junction bases: 13. DNA for the CDR3: TGCGCCAGCAGCCAAGTCGCATCAGGGGGCTGGGAGGCCCAGTACTTC. Translation: CASSQVASGGWEAQYF.

This chain uses TRBV27 with TRBJ2-6; D remains unclear. Germline V lookup: CDR1 MNHEY, CDR2 SMNVEV (reference sequence). The CDR3 runs 15 residues. Trimming pared 3 bases from V and 4 bases from J, leaving 10 bases between. Written as DNA, the CDR3 is TGTGCCAGCAGTTTCTGGGGAACAGGGGCCAACGTCCTGACTTTC. Protein product: CASSFWGTGANVLTF.

This clone was detected only once. This chain joins TRBV7-9 and TRBJ2-3; D is unresolved. The CDR3 is made up of 12 amino acids. Trimming removed 4 bases at V and 6 bases at J, with 8 bases between. CDR1 is SEHNR, CDR2 FQNEAQ, per germline (reference sequence). The CDR3 region is CASSSYSDTQYF. CDR3 nucleotides: TGTGCCAGCAGCTCCTACTCGGATACGCAGTATTTT.

The V and J genes are TRBV21-1 and TRBJ2-3. TRBV21-1 is a listed pseudogene. This CDR3 spans 11 amino acids. The chain's CDR3 is CASNFSDTQYF. Here the CDR3 DNA reads TGTGCCAGCAACTTCAGTGATACGCAGTATTTT.

There are a few counts of this clone. The rearrangement uses TRBV15 and TRBJ1-1; D gene unclear. This CDR3 contains 13 residues. The germline V and J ends were trimmed by 3 bases and 3 bases, with 8 bases remaining between them. CDR1 LNHNV and CDR2 YYDKDF come from the germline V gene (reference sequence). The CDR3 sequence: CATSRVLYTEAFF. The CDR3 DNA follows: TGTGCCACCAGCAGGGTACTATACACTGAAGCTTTCTTT.

The chain recombines TRBV6-5 with TRBJ2-5, with unresolved D. From germline, CDR1 is MNHEY and CDR2 SVGAGI. Between the trimmed V and J ends, which lost 0 bases and 5 bases, there was a span of 4 bases. The CDR3 contains 12 residues. This CDR3 is CASSYSGETQYF. The CDR3 DNA sequence: TGTGCCAGCAGTTACTCGGGGGAGACCCAGTACTTC.

The CDR3 region has the DNA TGTGCCAGCAGTGAACGGGTCAGCACAGATACGCAGTATTTT. Protein: CASSERVSTDTQYF. V is TRBV2 and J is TRBJ2-3; D not certain. Between the trimmed V and J ends, which lost 2 bases and 0 bases, there was a span of 6 bases. Per germline, CDR1 SNHLY and CDR2 FYNNEI. CDR3 length equals 14 residues.